The 32 T cell receptor beta chains given below trace back to one sample, sequenced in a study of cytomegalovirus exposure and HLA in healthy donors. The PCR employed 60 Vbeta primers together with 13 Jbeta primers. TCRdb's copy holds only in-frame clones and misses some; the assay was immunoSEQ multiplex PCR. The sample includes around 140,000 clones, roughly 9.8% seen only once; the top ten take 1.5% to 2%. Sequencing input: PBMCs. All receptors come from a man aged 50 to 60 in good health and CMV-seronegative.

J is TRBJ2-7 and V is TRBV6-5; 11 bases agree with TRBD1. This CDR3 is 15 amino acids long. V lost 6 bases to trimming and J lost 4 bases; unmatched junction nucleotides: 8. The V gene's germline CDR1 is MNHEY and CDR2 SVGAGI. In DNA, the CDR3 is TGTGCCAGCAGCCGAGAAGGACAGGGGGCGTACGAGCAGTACTTC. This translates into CASSREGQGAYEQYF.

This clone was counted between two and nine times. V usage is TRBV19 and J usage is TRBJ2-1, with 8 nucleotides matching TRBD2. Trimming removed 4 bases from V and 4 bases from J; junction bases left unmatched: 3. The CDR3 is 14 residues long. Germline V lookup: CDR1 LNHDA, CDR2 SQIVND (reference sequence). The CDR3 region is CASSRSGRYNEQFF. The CDR3 DNA sequence: TGTGCCAGTAGTAGGAGCGGGAGATACAATGAGCAGTTCTTC.

This clone was seen more than once but under ten times. The V gene is TRBV4-1, the J gene TRBJ2-7, with 9 bases identical to TRBD2. The CDR3 spans 15 residues. Germline V gene lookup returns CDR1 MGHRA and CDR2 YSYEKL. V was pared by 4 bases and J by 2 bases, with 6 bases of the junction left unmatched. The chain's CDR3 is CASSRSGGGTYEQYF. In nucleotides, the CDR3 is TGCGCCAGCAGCCGTAGCGGGGGTGGAACCTACGAGCAGTACTTC.

The CDR3: CASSVGLAGNEQYF. CDR3 DNA: TGTGCCAGCAGCGTAGGACTAGCGGGGAACGAGCAGTACTTC. The chain recombines TRBV9 with TRBJ2-7; TRBD2 matches at 11 bases. The J segment lost 5 bases and the V segment lost 0 bases, leaving 1 base of the junction unmatched. The CDR3 is 14 amino acids. Germline V lookup: CDR1 SGDLS, CDR2 YYNGEE. The complete variable domain, with remaining parts taken from reference TRBV9 and TRBJ2-7, reads DSGVTQTPKHLITATGQRVTLRCSPRSGDLSVYWYQQSLDQGLQFLIQYYNGEERAKGNILERFSAQQFPDLHSELNLSSLELGDSALYFCASSVGLAGNEQYFGPGTRLTVT.

V is TRBV10-2 and J is TRBJ1-2; D possibly corresponds to TRBD1 (5 bases). Germline CDR1 is WSHSY and CDR2 is SAAADI. Trimming removed 5 bases from V and 2 bases from J, with 12 bases in between. The CDR3 sequence is 14 residues long. The CDR3 region has the DNA TGCGCCAGCAGTTCGGGGGGGTCCAACTATGGCTACACCTTC. Its protein is CASSSGGSNYGYTF.

The J gene is TRBJ2-7, the V gene TRBV6-1; 8 positions match TRBD2. J lost 2 bases, V lost 6 bases, and 3 bases had no gene match. The CDR3 runs 13 residues. Germline V gives CDR1 MNHNS, CDR2 SASEGT. As DNA, the CDR3 is TGTGCCAGCAGAACTAGCGGAACCTACGAGCAGTACTTC. Translated, it gives CASRTSGTYEQYF.

The chain is built from TRBV14 and TRBJ2-7; D gene unclear. The CDR3 contains 11 residues. Germline-derived CDR1 and CDR2 are SGHDN and FVKESK. Trimming took 1 base from V and 6 from J, leaving 4 bases between them. The CDR3 nucleotides read TGTGCCAGCAGCCAAGGGCCCGAGCAGTACTTC. This codes for CASSQGPEQYF. Filled out from reference TRBV14 and TRBJ2-7, the complete variable domain reads EAGVTQFPSHSVIEKGQTVTLRCDPISGHDNLYWYRRVMGKEIKFLLHFVKESKQDESGMPNNRFLAERTGGTYSTLKVQPAELEDSGVYFCASSQGPEQYFGPGTRLTVT.

This chain uses TRBV11-1 with TRBJ1-1; D is possibly TRBD1 (5 bases). This CDR3 is built from 13 residues. The V end was cut by 1 base, the J end by 4 bases, with 7 bases between. The germline V gene encodes CDR1 SGHAT and CDR2 FQDESV (reference sequence). For the CDR3, the DNA is TGTGCCAGCAGCTTAGTGGGGGGCACTGAAGCTTTCTTT. The encoded protein is CASSLVGGTEAFF.

The V call is TRBV30, the J call TRBJ2-7, with TRBD2 matching over 10 bases. This CDR3 is built from 14 residues. Per the germline V gene, CDR1 is GTSNPN and CDR2 is SVGIG (reference sequence). The junction had 5 bases not matched to a gene; V was cut back by 4 bases and J by 2 bases. CDR3 sequence: CAWNKLAGTYEQYF. The CDR3 DNA reads TGTGCCTGGAACAAACTAGCGGGGACCTACGAGCAGTACTTC. The whole variable domain, remainder taken from reference TRBV30 and TRBJ2-7, is SQTIHQWPATLVQPVGSPLSLECTVEGTSNPNLYWYRQAAGRGLQLLFYSVGIGQISSEVPQNLSASRPQDRQFILSSKKLLLSDSGFYLCAWNKLAGTYEQYFGPGTRLTVT.

The chain couples TRBV5-1 to TRBJ2-7, with 7 bases lining up with TRBD1. Germline V CDR1 and CDR2: SGHRS, YFSETQ. V was clipped by 4 bases and J by 3 bases; unmatched bases: 7. CDR3 size: 14 residues. CDR3 loop: CASSLAGTDYEQYF. CDR3 DNA: TGCGCCAGCAGCCTCGCCGGGACAGACTACGAGCAGTACTTC.

This clone was observed a handful of times. The chain combines TRBV6-1 with TRBJ2-3, with D possibly TRBD2 on 6 matching bases. This CDR3 spans 14 amino acids. CDR1 is MNHNS, CDR2 SASEGT, per germline. V shed 7 bases and J shed 1 base, with 12 bases lying between them. The CDR3 region is CASKDGGGTDTQYF. The CDR3, as DNA: TGTGCCAGCAAAGACGGCGGGGGCACAGATACGCAGTATTTT.

This clone was seen a handful of times. The V gene is TRBV10-1, the J gene TRBJ1-1; tentatively, D is TRBD1 (6 bases). From germline, CDR1 is WNHNN and CDR2 SYGVQD (reference sequence). V was cut by 9 bases and J by 8 bases, with 22 bases left in between. This CDR3 is built from 14 residues. DNA of the CDR3: TGCGCCAGAGACAGGACCCTGCTCCCCGTCGAAGCTTTCTTT. As protein: CARDRTLLPVEAFF.

The CDR3 nucleotides are TGTGCCAGCAGCTTAGGGGCAGGAACGAACACTGAAGCTTTCTTT. Residues: CASSLGAGTNTEAFF. The gene calls are TRBV11-2 and TRBJ1-1; D is undetermined. The length of the CDR3 is 15 residues. The V end lost 1 base, the J end lost 1 base, and 10 bases lay between the germline ends. Germline lookup yields CDR1 SGHAT and CDR2 FQNNGV.

This clone showed up just a few times. The gene calls are TRBV5-1 and TRBJ1-6; possibly TRBD1 for D (5 bases). The ends were cut back, 4 bases at V and 6 bases at J, with 11 bases in the middle. The CDR3 is made up of 14 amino acids. Germline V gene lookup returns CDR1 SGHRS and CDR2 YFSETQ. In DNA form, the CDR3 reads TGCGCCAGCAGCGGGCAGGGAGGTAATTCACCCCTCCACTTT. It is translated as CASSGQGGNSPLHF.

This rearrangement joins TRBV7-3 to TRBJ2-7; tentatively, D is TRBD2 (5 bases). The germline V and J ends were trimmed by 1 base and 5 bases, with 12 bases remaining between them. This CDR3 spans 14 amino acids. Germline V gives CDR1 SGHTA, CDR2 FQGTGA. The CDR3 protein is CASSLNLGGHEQYF. The CDR3 nucleotides read TGTGCCAGCAGCTTAAATCTTGGAGGCCACGAGCAGTACTTC.

The table lists this clone with a few counts. The chain has TRBV9 and TRBJ1-1; 12 bases align to TRBD1. Germline CDR1 is SGDLS and CDR2 is YYNGEE. The CDR3 loop spans 16 amino acids. The V gene end was trimmed by 0 bases and the J gene end by 2 bases; junction bases not matched to a gene: 2. The chain's CDR3 is CASSVGGTGGNTEAFF. CDR3 nucleotides: TGTGCCAGCAGCGTAGGTGGGACAGGGGGCAACACTGAAGCTTTCTTT. Complete variable domain (other parts from reference TRBV9 and TRBJ1-1): DSGVTQTPKHLITATGQRVTLRCSPRSGDLSVYWYQQSLDQGLQFLIQYYNGEERAKGNILERFSAQQFPDLHSELNLSSLELGDSALYFCASSVGGTGGNTEAFFGQGTRLTVV.

The CDR3 DNA reads as TGTGCCACAAGAGCGGGAGTAGGAGAGACCCAGTACTTC. Translated: CATRAGVGETQYF. This sequence joins TRBV10-3 and TRBJ2-5, with 8 bases fitting TRBD2. Germline lookup yields CDR1 ENHRY and CDR2 SYGVKD. This CDR3 has 13 residues. The ends lost 10 bases at V and 4 bases at J; junction bases unmatched: 8.

This clone was seen a few times. V usage is TRBV18 and J usage is TRBJ1-1, with 7 bases fitting TRBD1. CDR3 length equals 14 residues. V shed 3 bases, J shed 1 base, and the junction held 2 bases outside the gene matches. Germline lookup yields CDR1 KGHSH and CDR2 LQKENI. The CDR3 bases are TGTGCCAGCTCACCGTCAGGGGGGAACACTGAAGCTTTCTTT. Its translation: CASSPSGGNTEAFF.

The chain links TRBV6-1 to TRBJ1-2, with D perhaps matching TRBD1 (6 bases). The CDR3 covers 12 residues. The V and J ends lost 6 bases and 8 bases respectively, with 13 bases between them. Germline V gene data show CDR1 as MNHNS and CDR2 as SASEGT. The DNA for the CDR3 is TGTGCCAGCAGGGCAGGGGAAGTAGGCTACACCTTC. This translates into CASRAGEVGYTF.

CDR3 in amino acids: CASSLLGQGTGELFF. CDR3 nucleotide sequence: TGTGCCAGCAGCTTACTGGGACAGGGCACCGGGGAGCTGTTTTTT. The chain recombines TRBV11-3 with TRBJ2-2, with 9 bases that match TRBD1. With 2 bases clipped from V and 4 bases from J, the junction kept 2 bases outside the gene matches. Germline V lookup: CDR1 SGHNT, CDR2 YENEEA. CDR3 length: 15 residues.

The rearrangement links TRBV2 to TRBJ1-5; maybe TRBD1 (5 bases). The CDR3 sequence is 15 residues long. CDR1 and CDR2 from the germline V gene are SNHLY and FYNNEI. V was trimmed by 6 bases and J by 6 bases, leaving 18 bases between them. CDR3 coding DNA: TGTGCCAGCAGAGCAGGGCTAAAGGCCGGTCAGCCCCAGCATTTT. This sequence encodes CASRAGLKAGQPQHF.

This chain links TRBV5-6 with TRBJ1-6, with a weak D call TRBD1 (5 bases). Trimming stripped 5 bases from V and 8 bases from J, with 14 bases between. Germline-derived CDR1 and CDR2 are SGHDT and YYEEEE. The CDR3 spans 14 residues. CDR3 sequence reads: CASRFWGGDSPLHF. CDR3 coding DNA: TGTGCCAGCAGATTCTGGGGAGGGGATTCACCCCTCCACTTT.

The V and J genes are TRBV19 and TRBJ2-5; weak D call: TRBD1 (6 bases). This CDR3 has 15 residues. Germline values: CDR1 LNHDA, CDR2 SQIVND (reference sequence). V lost 5 bases and J lost 2, with 15 bases in between. The DNA for the CDR3 is TGTGCCAGTAGTTTTCTGGGGGCTAAACAAGAGACCCAGTACTTC. Protein sequence: CASSFLGAKQETQYF.

In this sample, this clone turned up a few times. The chain links TRBV29-1 to TRBJ1-2; tentatively, D is TRBD1 (6 bases). The germline V gene has CDR1 SQVTM and CDR2 ANQGSEA. The CDR3 is 15 residues long. Trimming stripped 2 bases from V and 4 bases from J, with 17 bases between. Here the CDR3 reads CSVEISETGVYGYTF. In nucleotides, the CDR3 is TGCAGCGTTGAAATATCAGAGACAGGCGTCTATGGCTACACCTTC.

This clone occurred a few times. J is TRBJ2-5 and V is TRBV19; D might be TRBD2 (7 bases). Per germline, CDR1 LNHDA and CDR2 SQIVND (reference sequence). This CDR3 has 15 amino acids. The V and J ends lost 6 bases and 1 base respectively, with 15 bases between them. CDR3 sequence (DNA): TGTGCCAGTAGCCTCCCGGGGGGCACCCAAGAGACCCAGTACTTC. Amino acid sequence: CASSLPGGTQETQYF.

This clone was seen a few times. The gene calls are TRBV6-1 and TRBJ2-3, with 10 bases matching TRBD2. V trimming: 2 bases; J trimming: 5 bases; junction bases outside the gene matches: 4. Germline loops: CDR1 MNHNS, CDR2 SASEGT. CDR3 size: 15 residues. The CDR3 nucleotides read TGTGCCAGCAGTGAAACTAGCGGGACGGTAGATACGCAGTATTTT. This sequence encodes CASSETSGTVDTQYF.

In this sample, this clone turned up a few times. J is TRBJ1-3 and V is TRBV18; 8 positions match TRBD1. Germline CDR1 KGHSH, CDR2 LQKENI. Trimming took 6 bases from V and 0 from J; bases not matched to a gene: 7. The length of the CDR3 is 16 residues. This CDR3 reads CASSQDRALSGNTIYF. The CDR3 nucleotides are TGTGCCAGCTCCCAGGACAGGGCTCTCTCTGGAAACACCATATATTTT. Complete variable domain (other parts from reference TRBV18 and TRBJ1-3): NAGVMQNPRHLVRRRGQEARLRCSPMKGHSHVYWYRQLPEEGLKFMVYLQKENIIDESGMPKERFSAEFPKEGPSILRIQQVVRGDSAAYFCASSQDRALSGNTIYFGEGSWLTVV.

In its sample, this clone was seen a few times. This CDR3 is CASSYLSTTGSSPLHF. CDR3 in DNA: TGCGCCAGCAGTTATTTATCCACCACAGGGTCATCACCCCTCCACTTT. The chain uses TRBV5-1 and TRBJ1-6; D might be TRBD1 (6 bases). The CDR3 loop spans 16 amino acids. V shed 5 bases and J shed 10 bases, with 22 bases lying between them. Germline V gives CDR1 SGHRS, CDR2 YFSETQ.

This clone showed up just a few times. The rearrangement joins TRBV30 to TRBJ2-6, with unresolved D. This CDR3 contains 12 residues. With 3 bases removed from V and 4 bases from J, the gap between germline ends came to 4 bases. The germline gives CDR1 GTSNPN, CDR2 SVGIG (reference sequence). In DNA form, the CDR3 reads TGTGCCTGGAGGTCGGGGGCCAACGTCCTGACTTTC. Its translation is CAWRSGANVLTF. Supplemented by reference TRBV30 and TRBJ2-6, the full variable domain reads SQTIHQWPATLVQPVGSPLSLECTVEGTSNPNLYWYRQAAGRGLQLLFYSVGIGQISSEVPQNLSASRPQDRQFILSSKKLLLSDSGFYLCAWRSGANVLTFGAGSRLTVL.

This clone was seen a few times. This rearrangement joins TRBV7-6 to TRBJ2-3; the D gene is possibly TRBD2 (5 bases). V was shortened by 5 bases and J by 5 bases, with 14 bases between the two germline ends. Germline V CDR1 and CDR2: SGHVS, FNYEAQ. There are 14 residues in the CDR3. The CDR3 sequence is CASSVDRGRDTQYF. CDR3 nucleotide sequence: TGTGCCAGCAGCGTGGATAGAGGGAGAGATACGCAGTATTTT.

This clone was found a few times. This chain joins TRBV19 and TRBJ2-5; 9 bases match TRBD2. Germline CDR1 and CDR2: LNHDA and SQIVND (reference sequence). The CDR3 has 15 amino acids. V lost 3 bases, J lost 2 bases, and 4 bases stayed unmatched. The CDR3 DNA follows: TGTGCCAGTAGTATCCAGCGGGGGGAACAAGAGACCCAGTACTTC. This codes for CASSIQRGEQETQYF.

The chain combines TRBV11-2 with TRBJ2-7; TRBD2 agrees at 14 bases. Germline V CDR1 and CDR2: SGHAT, FQNNGV. This CDR3 is 16 amino acids long. J gave up 3 bases and V 4 bases, and 5 bases lay outside the gene matches. CDR3 DNA sequence: TGTGCCAGCAGCTATGGACTAGCGGGAGGTTTCTACGAGCAGTACTTC. This sequence encodes CASSYGLAGGFYEQYF.